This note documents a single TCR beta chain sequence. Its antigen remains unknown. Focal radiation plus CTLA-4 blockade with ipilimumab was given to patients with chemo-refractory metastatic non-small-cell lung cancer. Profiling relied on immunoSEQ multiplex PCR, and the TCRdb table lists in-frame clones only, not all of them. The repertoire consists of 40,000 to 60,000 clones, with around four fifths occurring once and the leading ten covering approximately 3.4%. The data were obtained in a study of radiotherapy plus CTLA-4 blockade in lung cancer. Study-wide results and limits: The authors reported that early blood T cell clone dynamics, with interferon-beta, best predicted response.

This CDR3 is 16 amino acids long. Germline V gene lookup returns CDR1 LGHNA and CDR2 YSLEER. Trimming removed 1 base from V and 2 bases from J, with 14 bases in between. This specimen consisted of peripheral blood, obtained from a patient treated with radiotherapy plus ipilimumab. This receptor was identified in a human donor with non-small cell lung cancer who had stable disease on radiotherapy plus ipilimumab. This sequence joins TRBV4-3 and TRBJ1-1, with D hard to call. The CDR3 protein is CASSQVNLGFNTEAFF. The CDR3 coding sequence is TGCGCCAGCAGCCAAGTAAACCTGGGCTTTAACACTGAAGCTTTCTTT.